This T cell receptor (beta chain) was profiled in a study of T cells in Graves' hyperthyroidism and ophthalmopathy. Amplified regions were TCR beta CDR3 sequences from RNA transcripts. In the first-round RT-PCR of the TCR CDR3, the HTBI primer set was used. In TCRdb, the multiplex PCR reads were re-called with MiXCR into one record per CDR3 protein. Seen here are 460,000 or so distinct CDR3 sequences, around 15% observed once, and the top ten hold around 17%. CDR1 is PRHDT, CDR2 FYEKMQ, per germline (reference sequence). The V and J ends lost 8 bases and 2 bases respectively, with 8 bases between them. The CDR3 runs to 12 residues. This clonotype showed up just a few times.

The V gene is TRBV13, the J gene TRBJ2-3, with a weak D call TRBD2 (5 bases). This sequence was found in a woman aged 18-30 years with Graves' hyperthyroidism. Source material: blood. In nucleotides, the CDR3 is TGTGCCAGCGGACTTACCACAGATACGCAGTATTTT. Encoded protein: CASGLTTDTQYF.